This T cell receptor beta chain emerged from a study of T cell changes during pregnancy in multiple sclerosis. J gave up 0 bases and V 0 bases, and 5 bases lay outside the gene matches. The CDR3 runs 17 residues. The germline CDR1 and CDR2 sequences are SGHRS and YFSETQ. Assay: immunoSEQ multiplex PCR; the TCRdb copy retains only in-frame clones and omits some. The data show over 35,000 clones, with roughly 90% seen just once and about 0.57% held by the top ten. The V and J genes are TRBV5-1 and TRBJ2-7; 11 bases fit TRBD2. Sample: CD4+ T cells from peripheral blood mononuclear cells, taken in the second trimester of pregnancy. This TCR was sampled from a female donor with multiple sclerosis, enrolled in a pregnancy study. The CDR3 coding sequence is TGCGCCAGCAGCTTGGCCACTAGCGGGAGAAGCTCCTACGAGCAGTACTTC. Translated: CASSLATSGRSSYEQYF.